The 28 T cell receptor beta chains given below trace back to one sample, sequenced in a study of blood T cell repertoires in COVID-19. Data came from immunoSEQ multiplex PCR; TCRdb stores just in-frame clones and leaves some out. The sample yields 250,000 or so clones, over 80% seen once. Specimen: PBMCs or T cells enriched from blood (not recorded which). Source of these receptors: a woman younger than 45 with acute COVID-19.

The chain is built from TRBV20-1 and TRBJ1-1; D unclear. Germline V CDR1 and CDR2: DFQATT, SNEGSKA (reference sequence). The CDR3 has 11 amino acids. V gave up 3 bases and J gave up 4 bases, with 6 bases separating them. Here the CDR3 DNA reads TGCAGTGCTAGCCCCGGCACTGAAGCTTTCTTT. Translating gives CSASPGTEAFF.

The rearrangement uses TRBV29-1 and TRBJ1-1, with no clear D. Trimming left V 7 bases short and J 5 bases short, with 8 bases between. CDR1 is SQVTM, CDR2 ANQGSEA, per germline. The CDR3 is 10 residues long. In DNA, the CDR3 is TGCAGCGCCCCGGGGACTGAAGCTTTCTTT. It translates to CSAPGTEAFF. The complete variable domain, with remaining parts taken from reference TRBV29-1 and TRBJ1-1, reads SAVISQKPSRDICQRGTSLTIQCQVDSQVTMMFWYRQQPGQSLTLIATANQGSEATYESGFVIDKFPISRPNLTFSTLTVSNMSPEDSSIYLCSAPGTEAFFGQGTRLTVV.

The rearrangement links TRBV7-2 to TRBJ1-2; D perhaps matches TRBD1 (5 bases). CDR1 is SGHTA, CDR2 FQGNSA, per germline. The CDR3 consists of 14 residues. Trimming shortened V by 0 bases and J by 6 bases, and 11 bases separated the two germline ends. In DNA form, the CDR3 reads TGTGCCAGCAGCTTAGCCCCAGGGAGGAATGGCTACACCTTC. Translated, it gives CASSLAPGRNGYTF.

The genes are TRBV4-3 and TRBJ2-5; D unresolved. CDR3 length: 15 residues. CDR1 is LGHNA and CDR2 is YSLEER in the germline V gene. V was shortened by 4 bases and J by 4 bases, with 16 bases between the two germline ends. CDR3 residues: CASSPKASVGETQYF. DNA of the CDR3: TGCGCCAGCAGCCCGAAAGCGAGCGTAGGAGAGACCCAGTACTTC.

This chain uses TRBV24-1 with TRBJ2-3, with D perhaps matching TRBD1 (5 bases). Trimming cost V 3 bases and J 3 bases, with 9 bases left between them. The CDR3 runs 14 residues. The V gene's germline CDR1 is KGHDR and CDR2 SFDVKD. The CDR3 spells CATSDPGKTDTQYF. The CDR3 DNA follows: TGTGCCACCAGTGATCCAGGGAAGACAGATACGCAGTATTTT.

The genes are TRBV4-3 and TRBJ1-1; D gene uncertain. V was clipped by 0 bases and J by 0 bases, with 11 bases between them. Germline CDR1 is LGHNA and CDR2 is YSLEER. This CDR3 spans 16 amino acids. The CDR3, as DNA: TGCGCCAGCAGCCAAGATAGCCGGGATCTGAACACTGAAGCTTTCTTT. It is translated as CASSQDSRDLNTEAFF.

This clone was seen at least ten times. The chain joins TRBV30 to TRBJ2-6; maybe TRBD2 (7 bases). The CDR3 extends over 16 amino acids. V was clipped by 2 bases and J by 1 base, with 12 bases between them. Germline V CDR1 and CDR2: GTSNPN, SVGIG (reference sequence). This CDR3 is CAWSRGGDSGANVLTF. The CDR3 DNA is TGTGCCTGGAGTAGGGGGGGTGATTCTGGGGCCAACGTCCTGACTTTC.

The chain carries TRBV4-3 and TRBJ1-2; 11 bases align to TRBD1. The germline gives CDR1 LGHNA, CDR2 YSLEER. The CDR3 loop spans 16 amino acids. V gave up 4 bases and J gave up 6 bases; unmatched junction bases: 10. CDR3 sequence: CASSRGPGQGVHGYTF. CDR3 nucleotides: TGCGCCAGCAGCCGTGGGCCGGGACAGGGGGTTCATGGCTACACCTTC.

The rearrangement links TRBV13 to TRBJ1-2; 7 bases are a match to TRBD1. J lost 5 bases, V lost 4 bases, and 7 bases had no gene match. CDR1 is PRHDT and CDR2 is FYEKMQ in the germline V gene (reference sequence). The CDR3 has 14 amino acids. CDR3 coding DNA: TGTGCCAGCAGCTACAGGGGTCCAGGGTATGGCTACACCTTC. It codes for CASSYRGPGYGYTF.

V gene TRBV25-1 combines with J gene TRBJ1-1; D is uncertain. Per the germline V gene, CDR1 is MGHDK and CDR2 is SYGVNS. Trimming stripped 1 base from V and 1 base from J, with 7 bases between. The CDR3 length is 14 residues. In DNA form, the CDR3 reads TGTGCCAGCAGTGAATCGAAGAGGAACACTGAAGCTTTCTTT. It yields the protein CASSESKRNTEAFF.

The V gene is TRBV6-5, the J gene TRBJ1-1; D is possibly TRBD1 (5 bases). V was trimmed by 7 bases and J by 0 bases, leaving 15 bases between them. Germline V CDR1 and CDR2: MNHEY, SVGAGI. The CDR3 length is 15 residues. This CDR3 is CASTRHGGMNTEAFF. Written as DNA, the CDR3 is TGTGCCAGCACCCGGCACGGGGGGATGAACACTGAAGCTTTCTTT.

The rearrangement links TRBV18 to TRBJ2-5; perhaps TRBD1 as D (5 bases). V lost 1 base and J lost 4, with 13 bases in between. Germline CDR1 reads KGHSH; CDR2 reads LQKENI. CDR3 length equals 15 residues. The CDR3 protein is CASSPRSPQGETQYF. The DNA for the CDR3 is TGTGCCAGCTCACCACGATCCCCCCAGGGAGAGACCCAGTACTTC.

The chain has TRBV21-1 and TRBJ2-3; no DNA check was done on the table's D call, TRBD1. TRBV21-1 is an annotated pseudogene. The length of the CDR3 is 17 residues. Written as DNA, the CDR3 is TGTGCCAGCAGACTACATCGGACAGCTCGGGGCACAGATACGCAGTATTTT. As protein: CASRLHRTARGTDTQYF.

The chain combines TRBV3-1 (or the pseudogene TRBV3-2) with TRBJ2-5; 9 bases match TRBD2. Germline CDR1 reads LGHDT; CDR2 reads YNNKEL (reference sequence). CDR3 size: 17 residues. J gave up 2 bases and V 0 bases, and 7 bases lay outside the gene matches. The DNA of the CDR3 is TGTGCCAGCAGCCAAGAGAAGCGGGGGGCGATACAAGAGACCCAGTACTTC. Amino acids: CASSQEKRGAIQETQYF.

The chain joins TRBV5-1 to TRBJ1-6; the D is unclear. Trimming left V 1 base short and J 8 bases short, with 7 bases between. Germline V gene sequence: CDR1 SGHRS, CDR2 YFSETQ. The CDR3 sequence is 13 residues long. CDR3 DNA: TGCGCCAGCAGCTTGTCGCGGGATTCACCCCTCCACTTT. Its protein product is CASSLSRDSPLHF.

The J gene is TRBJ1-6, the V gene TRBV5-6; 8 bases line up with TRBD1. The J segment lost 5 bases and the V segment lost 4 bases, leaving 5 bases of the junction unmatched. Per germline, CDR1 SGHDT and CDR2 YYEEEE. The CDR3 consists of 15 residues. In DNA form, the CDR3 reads TGTGCCAGCAGCCGCTCGGACAGGGATAATTCACCCCTCCACTTT. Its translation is CASSRSDRDNSPLHF. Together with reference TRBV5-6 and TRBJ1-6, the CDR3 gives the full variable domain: DAGVTQSPTHLIKTRGQQVTLRCSPKSGHDTVSWYQQALGQGPQFIFQYYEEEERQRGNFPDRFSGHQFPNYSSELNVNALLLGDSALYLCASSRSDRDNSPLHFGNGTRLTVT.

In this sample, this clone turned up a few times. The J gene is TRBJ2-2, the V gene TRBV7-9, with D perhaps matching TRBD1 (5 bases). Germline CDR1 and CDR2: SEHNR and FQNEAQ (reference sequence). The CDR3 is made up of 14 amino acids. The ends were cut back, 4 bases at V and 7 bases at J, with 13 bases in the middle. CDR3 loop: CASSSESGLGELFF. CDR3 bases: TGTGCCAGCAGCTCCGAATCAGGGCTCGGGGAGCTGTTTTTT.

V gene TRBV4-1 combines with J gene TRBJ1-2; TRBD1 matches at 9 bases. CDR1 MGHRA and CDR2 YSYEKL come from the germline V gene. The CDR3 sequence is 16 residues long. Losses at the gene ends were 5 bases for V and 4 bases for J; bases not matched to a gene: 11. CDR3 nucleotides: TGCGCCAGCAGCTCTCCGAACAGGGGGCGAGGCTATGGCTACACCTTC. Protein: CASSSPNRGRGYGYTF.

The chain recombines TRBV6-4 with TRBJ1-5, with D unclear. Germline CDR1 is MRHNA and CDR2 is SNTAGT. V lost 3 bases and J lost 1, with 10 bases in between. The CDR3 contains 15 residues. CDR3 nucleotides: TGTGCCAGCAGTGAAAGGGAGGACAGCAATCAGCCCCAGCATTTT. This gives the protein CASSEREDSNQPQHF.

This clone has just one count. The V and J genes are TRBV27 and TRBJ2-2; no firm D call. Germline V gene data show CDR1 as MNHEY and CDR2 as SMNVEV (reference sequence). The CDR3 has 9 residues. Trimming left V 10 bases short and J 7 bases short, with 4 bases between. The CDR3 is CATGGELFF. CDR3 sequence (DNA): TGTGCCACGGGCGGGGAGCTGTTTTTT.

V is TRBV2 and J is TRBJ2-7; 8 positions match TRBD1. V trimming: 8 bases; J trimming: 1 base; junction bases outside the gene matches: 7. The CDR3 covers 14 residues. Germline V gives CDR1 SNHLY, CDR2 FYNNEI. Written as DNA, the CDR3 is TGTGCCAGCCTGGCCGGGACAGGATCCTACGAGCAGTACTTC. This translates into CASLAGTGSYEQYF.

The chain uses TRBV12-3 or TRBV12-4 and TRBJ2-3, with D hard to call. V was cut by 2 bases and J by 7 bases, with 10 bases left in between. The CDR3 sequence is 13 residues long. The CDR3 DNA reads TGTGCCAGCAGTTTACAGGTTGCGCATACGCAGTATTTT. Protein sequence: CASSLQVAHTQYF.

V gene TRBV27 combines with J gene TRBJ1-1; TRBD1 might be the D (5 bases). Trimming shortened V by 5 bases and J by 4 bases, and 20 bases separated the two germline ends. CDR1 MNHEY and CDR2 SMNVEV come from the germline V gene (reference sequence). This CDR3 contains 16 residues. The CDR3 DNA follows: TGTGCCAGCAGTCCCCCGACAGCAATTCTGGGCACTGAAGCTTTCTTT. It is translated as CASSPPTAILGTEAFF.

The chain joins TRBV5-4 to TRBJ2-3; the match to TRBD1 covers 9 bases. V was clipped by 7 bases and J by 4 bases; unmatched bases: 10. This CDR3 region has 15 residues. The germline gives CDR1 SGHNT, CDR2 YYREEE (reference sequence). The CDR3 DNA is TGTGCCAGCCGCACCGGGACAGGGAGTCCAGATACGCAGTATTTT. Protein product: CASRTGTGSPDTQYF.

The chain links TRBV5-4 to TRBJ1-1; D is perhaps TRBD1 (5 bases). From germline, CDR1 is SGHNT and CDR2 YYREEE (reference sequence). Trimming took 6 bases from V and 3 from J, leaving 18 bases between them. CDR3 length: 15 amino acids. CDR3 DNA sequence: TGTGCCAGCACCCCGGGAGGGGTTCCGTACACTGAAGCTTTCTTT. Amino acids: CASTPGGVPYTEAFF.

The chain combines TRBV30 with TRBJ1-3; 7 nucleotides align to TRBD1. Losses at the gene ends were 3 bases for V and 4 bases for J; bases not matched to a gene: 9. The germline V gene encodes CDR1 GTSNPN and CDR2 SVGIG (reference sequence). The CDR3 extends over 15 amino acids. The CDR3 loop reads CAWSSKGDRGNTIYF. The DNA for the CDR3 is TGTGCCTGGAGCTCCAAAGGGGACAGAGGAAACACCATATATTTT.

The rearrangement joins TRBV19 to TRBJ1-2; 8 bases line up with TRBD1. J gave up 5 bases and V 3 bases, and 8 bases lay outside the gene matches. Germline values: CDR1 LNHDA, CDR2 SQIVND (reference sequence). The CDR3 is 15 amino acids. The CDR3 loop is CASSMATGVEYGYTF. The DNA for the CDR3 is TGTGCCAGTAGTATGGCGACAGGGGTAGAATATGGCTACACCTTC.

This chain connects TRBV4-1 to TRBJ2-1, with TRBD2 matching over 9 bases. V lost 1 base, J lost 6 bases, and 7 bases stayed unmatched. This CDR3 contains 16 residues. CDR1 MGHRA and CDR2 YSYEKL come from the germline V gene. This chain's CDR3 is CASSQGLAGGVNEQFF. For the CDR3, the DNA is TGCGCCAGCAGCCAAGGTCTCGCGGGGGGGGTCAATGAGCAGTTCTTC.